The present T cell receptor (beta chain) was sequenced within a study of blood T cell repertoires in COVID-19 (dated by TCRdb to the early 2020s). Regarding the study in general: Samples from collaborators originated in the United States, Italy and Spain and spanned both the acute and convalescent phases of COVID-19. The repertoires were released in a freely available public database intended as a resource for research on the immune response to SARS-CoV-2. Where HLA class I and class II types were available, the types were taken from metadata supplied by the sample provider, not from assay-based typing. A de-identified subject ID, COVID-19 status, age in years and sex were almost always included in the sample metadata. The material from the prospective study consisted of cDNA or gDNA derived from T cells, B-cell-depleted T cells, or PBMCs. The samples were drawn from the first 160 participants of the ongoing ImmuneRACE study and from roughly 1,300 subjects provided by 6 global collaborators. The dataset comprised deeply sampled blood TCRbeta repertoires from subjects exposed to, actively infected with, or recovered from COVID-19.

The immunoSEQ Assay, a bias-controlled multiplex PCR, was used to amplify TCRbeta CDR3 regions from genomic DNA. In the source study's methods: Nucleated cell counts per sample were estimated from amplification of reference gene primers within the assay. Sequence reads were collapsed and filtered to measure the absolute abundance of every unique TCRbeta CDR3 rearrangement. Productive Simpson clonality was computed per sample as the square root of Simpson's diversity index over productive rearrangements. Imported from immuneACCESS, the table was reduced by TCRdb to in-frame sequences with V and J called. These copies leave out some clones; in studies compared against another copy, an unresolved V gene accounts for under half, and the cause of the remainder is not known. V and J calls and clone size are as listed in that table; D and trimming were resolved from the DNA. The sample records about 40,000 clones, 80% of which are singletons. The top ten hold more than 35% of the sample.

Collaborating institutions collected whole blood in K2EDTA tubes following their own protocols. Collaborator samples were shipped for TCRbeta analysis as frozen whole blood, isolated PBMCs, or DNA extracted from either sample type. As concerns this clone: Its target antigen remains unknown. Nothing much larger sits one base from this clone, and base qualities are not available.

Study-level results and caveats: Clinical and demographic metadata were provided uncurated, with the amount varying by source and participant.

Relative to germline, V is missing 3 bases and J is missing 4 bases, with 5 bases of the junction outside any gene match. CDR1 and CDR2 are read off the germline V gene as MGHDK and SYGVNS. The CDR3 holds 16 amino acids from the cysteine to the phenylalanine. Just the 48-base CDR3 DNA is kept, in frame starting at base 1. Sequenced input: peripheral blood. The TCR was taken from a man older than 75 with active or convalescent COVID-19. The receptor chain draws on TRBV25-1 and TRBJ2-3, with 12 bases matching TRBD2. The CDR3 protein is CASSDYGLAGSDTQYF. The DNA sequence is as follows: TGTGCCAGCAGTGACTACGGACTAGCGGGGTCAGATACGCAGTATTTT.